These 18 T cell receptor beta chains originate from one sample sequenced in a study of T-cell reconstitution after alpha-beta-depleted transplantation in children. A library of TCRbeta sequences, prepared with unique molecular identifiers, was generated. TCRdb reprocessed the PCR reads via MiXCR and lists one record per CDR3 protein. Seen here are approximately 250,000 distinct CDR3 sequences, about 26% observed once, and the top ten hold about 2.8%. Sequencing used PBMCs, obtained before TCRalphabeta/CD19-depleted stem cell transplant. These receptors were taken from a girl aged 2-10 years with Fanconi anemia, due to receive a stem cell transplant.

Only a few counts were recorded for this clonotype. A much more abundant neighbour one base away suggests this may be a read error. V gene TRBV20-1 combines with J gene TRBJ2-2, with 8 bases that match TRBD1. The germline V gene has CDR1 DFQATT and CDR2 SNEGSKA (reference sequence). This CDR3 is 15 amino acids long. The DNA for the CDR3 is TGCTGTGCTAGTTTTGGACAGGGGAACACCGGGGAGCTGTTTTTT. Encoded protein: CCASFGQGNTGELFF.

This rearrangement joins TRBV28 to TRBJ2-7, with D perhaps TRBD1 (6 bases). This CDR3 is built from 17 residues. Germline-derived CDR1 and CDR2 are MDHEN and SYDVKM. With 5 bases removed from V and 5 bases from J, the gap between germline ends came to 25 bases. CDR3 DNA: TGTGCCAGCAGTCCACCGAAGCCTCAGGGGTCTAAGCACGAGCAGTACTTC. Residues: CASSPPKPQGSKHEQYF.

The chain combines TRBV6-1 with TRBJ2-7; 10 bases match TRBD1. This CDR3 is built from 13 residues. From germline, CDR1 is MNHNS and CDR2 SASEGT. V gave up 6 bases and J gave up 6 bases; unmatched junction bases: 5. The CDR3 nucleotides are TGTGCCAGCAGCTGGGGACAGGGGCTCGAGCAGTACTTC. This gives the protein CASSWGQGLEQYF.

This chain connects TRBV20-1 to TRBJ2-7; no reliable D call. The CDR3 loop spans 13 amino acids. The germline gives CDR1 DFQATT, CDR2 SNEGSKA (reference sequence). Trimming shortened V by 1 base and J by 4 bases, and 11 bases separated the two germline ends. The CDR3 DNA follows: TGCAGTGCTAGAGCCCCACACAATTACGAGCAGTACTTC. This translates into CSARAPHNYEQYF.

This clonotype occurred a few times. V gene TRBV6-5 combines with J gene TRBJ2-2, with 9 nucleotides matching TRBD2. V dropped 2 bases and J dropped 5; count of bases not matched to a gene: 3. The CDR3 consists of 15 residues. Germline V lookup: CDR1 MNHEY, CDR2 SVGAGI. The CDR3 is CASSYGLAGTGELFF. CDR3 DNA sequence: TGTGCCAGCAGTTACGGGCTAGCGGGAACCGGGGAGCTGTTTTTT.

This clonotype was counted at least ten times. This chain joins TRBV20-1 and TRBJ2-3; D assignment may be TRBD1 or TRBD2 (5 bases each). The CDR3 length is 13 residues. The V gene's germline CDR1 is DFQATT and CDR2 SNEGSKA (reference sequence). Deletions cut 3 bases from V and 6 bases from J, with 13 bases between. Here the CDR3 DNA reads TGCAGTGCTAGGCAGGGAGTCCATGATACGCAGTATTTT. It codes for CSARQGVHDTQYF.

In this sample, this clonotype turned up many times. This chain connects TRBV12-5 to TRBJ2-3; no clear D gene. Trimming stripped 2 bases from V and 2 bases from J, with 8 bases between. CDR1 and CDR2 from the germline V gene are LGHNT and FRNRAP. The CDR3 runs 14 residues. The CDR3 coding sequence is TGTGCTAGTGGTTTGACTACTACCACAGATACGCAGTATTTT. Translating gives CASGLTTTTDTQYF.

DNA for the CDR3: TGCAGTGCTAGACGTATTTCTGTGGTGGACTACCGCACAGATACGCAGTATTTT. It codes for CSARRISVVDYRTDTQYF. This chain connects TRBV20-1 to TRBJ2-3, with D perhaps TRBD2 (6 bases). CDR1 and CDR2 (germline): DFQATT, SNEGSKA (reference sequence). The V end lost 2 bases, the J end lost 1 base, and 22 bases lay between the germline ends. This CDR3 region has 18 residues.

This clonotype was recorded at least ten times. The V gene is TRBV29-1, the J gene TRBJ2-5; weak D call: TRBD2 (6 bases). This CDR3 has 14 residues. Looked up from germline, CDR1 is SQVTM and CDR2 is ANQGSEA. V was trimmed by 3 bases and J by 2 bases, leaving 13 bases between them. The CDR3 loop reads CSVDGEVAQETQYF. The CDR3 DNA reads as TGCAGCGTTGACGGGGAGGTTGCGCAAGAGACCCAGTACTTC.

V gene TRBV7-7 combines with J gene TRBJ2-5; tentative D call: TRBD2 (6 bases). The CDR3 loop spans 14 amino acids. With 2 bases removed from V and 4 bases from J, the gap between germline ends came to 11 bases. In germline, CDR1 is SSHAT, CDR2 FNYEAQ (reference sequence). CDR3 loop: CASSLTGVGETQYF. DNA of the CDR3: TGTGCCAGCAGCTTAACGGGAGTGGGAGAGACCCAGTACTTC.

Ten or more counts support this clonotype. The CDR3 nucleotides are TGTGCCAGCAGCTTCAGGGACTATGACAATGAGCAGTTCTTC. It yields the protein CASSFRDYDNEQFF. V usage is TRBV7-9 and J usage is TRBJ2-1; 7 bases align to TRBD2. The CDR3 extends over 14 amino acids. Germline values: CDR1 SEHNR, CDR2 FQNEAQ (reference sequence). Trimming took 3 bases from V and 5 from J; bases not matched to a gene: 4.

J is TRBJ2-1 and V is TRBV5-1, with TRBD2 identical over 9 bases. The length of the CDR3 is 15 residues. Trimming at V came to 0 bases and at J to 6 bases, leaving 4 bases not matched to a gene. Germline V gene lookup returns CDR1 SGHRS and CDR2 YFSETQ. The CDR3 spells CASSLASGGSNEQFF. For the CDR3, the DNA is TGCGCCAGCAGCTTGGCGAGCGGGGGGTCCAATGAGCAGTTCTTC.

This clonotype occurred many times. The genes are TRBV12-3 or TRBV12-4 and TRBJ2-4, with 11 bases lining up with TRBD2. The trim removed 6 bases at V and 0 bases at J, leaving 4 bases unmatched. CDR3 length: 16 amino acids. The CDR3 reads CASSPGTSGAKNIQYF. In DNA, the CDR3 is TGTGCCAGCAGCCCCGGGACTAGCGGAGCCAAAAACATTCAGTACTTC.

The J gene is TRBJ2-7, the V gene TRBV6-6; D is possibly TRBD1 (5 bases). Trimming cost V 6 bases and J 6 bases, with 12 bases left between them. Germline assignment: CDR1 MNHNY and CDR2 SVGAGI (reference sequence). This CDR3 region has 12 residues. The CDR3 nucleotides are TGTGCCAGCAGCCAAACAGGTATCGAGCAGTACTTC. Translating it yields CASSQTGIEQYF.

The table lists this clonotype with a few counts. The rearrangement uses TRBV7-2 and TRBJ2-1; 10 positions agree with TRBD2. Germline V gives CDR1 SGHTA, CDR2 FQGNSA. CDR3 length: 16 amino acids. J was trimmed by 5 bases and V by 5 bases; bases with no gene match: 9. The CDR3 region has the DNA TGTGCCAGCAGCCTACAGCGGGAGGGCCTCCACAATGAGCAGTTCTTC. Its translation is CASSLQREGLHNEQFF. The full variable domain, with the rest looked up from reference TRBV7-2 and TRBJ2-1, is GAGVSQSPSNKVTEKGKDVELRCDPISGHTALYWYRQSLGQGLEFLIYFQGNSAPDKSGLPSDRFSAERTGGSVSTLTIQRTQQEDSAVYLCASSLQREGLHNEQFFGPGTRLTVL.

The CDR3 reads CASSLGPDVLTF. The CDR3 coding sequence is TGTGCCAGCAGTTTGGGTCCCGACGTCCTGACTTTC. The chain couples TRBV12-3 or TRBV12-4 to TRBJ2-6; D unresolved. There are 12 residues in the CDR3. The V end lost 3 bases, the J end lost 11 bases, and 8 bases lay between the germline ends.

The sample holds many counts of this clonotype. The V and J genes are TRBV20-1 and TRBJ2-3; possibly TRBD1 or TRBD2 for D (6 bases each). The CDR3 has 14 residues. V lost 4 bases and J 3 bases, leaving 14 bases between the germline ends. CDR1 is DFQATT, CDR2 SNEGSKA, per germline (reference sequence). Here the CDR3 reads CSAKTGLATDTQYF. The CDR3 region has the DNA TGCAGTGCTAAGACAGGTCTAGCGACAGATACGCAGTATTTT.

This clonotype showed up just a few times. This CDR3 reads CSVGARGGANTEAFF. Here the CDR3 DNA reads TGCAGCGTTGGAGCCCGGGGGGGAGCCAACACTGAAGCTTTCTTT. The rearrangement uses TRBV29-1 and TRBJ1-1, with a tentative D call TRBD1 (5 bases). CDR1 is SQVTM, CDR2 ANQGSEA, per germline. The length of the CDR3 is 15 residues. The germline V and J ends were trimmed by 4 bases and 2 bases, with 17 bases remaining between them.